The clone carrying this T cell receptor beta chain was observed many times. What it binds is unknown. The CDR3 is made up of 13 amino acids. V was clipped by 10 bases and J by 9 bases, with 21 bases between them. The sequenced template was RNA, covering the TCR beta CDR3 region. RT-PCR in the first round used HTBI primers; a second-round multiplex PCR followed. TCRdb called the multiplex PCR reads again in MiXCR, with one record for every CDR3 protein. The sample has about 160,000 distinct CDR3 sequences; 39% are singletons. This sample is drawn from a study of Graves' ophthalmopathy and Graves' hyperthyroidism. Background on the study: Specimen type is peripheral blood, obtained at initial diagnosis before any treatment. Study-wide findings and caveats: Predictions made by the model for ophthalmopathy progression reached 55% to 71% sensitivity and less than 80% specificity.

The TCR was taken from a man aged 30 to 45 with Graves' ophthalmopathy. The sequencing input was peripheral blood. This sequence joins TRBV12-3 or TRBV12-4 and TRBJ2-5; D remains unclear. CDR3 bases: TGTGCCACTAACCGGGCCTTAAATCAGGCCCAGTACTTC. Translation gives CATNRALNQAQYF.